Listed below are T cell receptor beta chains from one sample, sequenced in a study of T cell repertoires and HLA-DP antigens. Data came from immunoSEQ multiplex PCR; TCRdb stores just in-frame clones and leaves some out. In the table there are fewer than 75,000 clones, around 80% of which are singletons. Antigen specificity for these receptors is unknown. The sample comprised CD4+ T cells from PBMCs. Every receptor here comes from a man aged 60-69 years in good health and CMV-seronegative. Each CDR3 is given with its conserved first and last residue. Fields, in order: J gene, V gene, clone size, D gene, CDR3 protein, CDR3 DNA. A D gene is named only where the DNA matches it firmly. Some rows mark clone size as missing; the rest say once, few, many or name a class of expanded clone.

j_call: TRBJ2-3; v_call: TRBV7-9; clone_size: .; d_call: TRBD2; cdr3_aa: CASSNGVASGRHTQYF; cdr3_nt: TGTGCCAGCAGCAATGGGGTGGCTAGCGGGAGACATACGCAGTATTTT
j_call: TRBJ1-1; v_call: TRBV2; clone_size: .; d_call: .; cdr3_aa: CASRQWAAEAFF; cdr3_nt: TGTGCCAGCAGGCAGTGGGCAGCTGAAGCTTTCTTT
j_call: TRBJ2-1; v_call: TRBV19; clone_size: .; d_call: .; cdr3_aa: CASSIDYGDNEQFF; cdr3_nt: TGTGCCAGTAGTATAGATTACGGGGACAATGAGCAGTTCTTC
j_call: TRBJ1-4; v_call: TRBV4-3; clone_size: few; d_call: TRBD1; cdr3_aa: CASSRGTVNEKLFF; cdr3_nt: TGCGCCAGCAGCCGCGGGACAGTAAATGAAAAACTGTTTTTT
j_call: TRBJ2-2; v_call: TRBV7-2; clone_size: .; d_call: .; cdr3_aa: CASSLMGAGELFF; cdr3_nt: TGTGCCAGCAGCTTAATGGGTGCCGGGGAGCTGTTTTTT
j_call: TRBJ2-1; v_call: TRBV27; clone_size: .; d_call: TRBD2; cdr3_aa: CASSLSSSGSGNEQFF; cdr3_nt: TGTGCCAGCAGTTTATCGTCTAGCGGGAGTGGCAATGAGCAGTTCTTC
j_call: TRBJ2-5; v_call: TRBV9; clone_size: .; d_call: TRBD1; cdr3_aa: CASSVRQGQETQYF; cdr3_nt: TGTGCCAGCAGCGTTCGACAGGGACAAGAGACCCAGTACTTC
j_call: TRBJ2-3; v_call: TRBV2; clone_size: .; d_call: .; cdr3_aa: CASMGALTADTQYF; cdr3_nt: TGTGCCAGCATGGGGGCCCTCACGGCAGATACGCAGTATTTT
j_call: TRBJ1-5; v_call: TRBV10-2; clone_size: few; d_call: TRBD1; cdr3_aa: CASRQGGNNQPQHF; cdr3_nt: TGCGCCAGCAGACAGGGGGGCAACAATCAGCCCCAGCATTTT
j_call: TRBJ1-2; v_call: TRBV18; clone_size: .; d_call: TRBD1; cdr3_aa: CASSPGDRVYGYTF; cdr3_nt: TGTGCCAGCTCACCTGGGGACAGGGTCTATGGCTACACCTTC
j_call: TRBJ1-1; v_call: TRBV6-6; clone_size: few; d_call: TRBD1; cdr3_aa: CASSSPSQGLNTEAFF; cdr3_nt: TGTGCCAGCAGTTCGCCATCACAGGGGTTGAACACTGAAGCTTTCTTT
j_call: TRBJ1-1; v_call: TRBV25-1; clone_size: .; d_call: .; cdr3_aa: CASSGRDTDTLFSEAFF; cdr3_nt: TGTGCCAGCAGTGGCCGGGACACGGATACTTTATTTTCTGAAGCTTTCTTT
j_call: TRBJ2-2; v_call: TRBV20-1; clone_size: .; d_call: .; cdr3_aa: CSALRGWELFF; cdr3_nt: TGCAGTGCCCTAAGGGGGTGGGAGCTGTTTTTT
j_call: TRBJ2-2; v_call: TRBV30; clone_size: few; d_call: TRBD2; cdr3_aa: CAWTGRGDGELFF; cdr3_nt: TGTGCCTGGACCGGGAGGGGCGACGGGGAGCTGTTTTTT
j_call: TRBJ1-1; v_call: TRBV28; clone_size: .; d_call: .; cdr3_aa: CANQWDMNTEAFF; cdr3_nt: TGTGCCAACCAATGGGACATGAACACTGAAGCTTTCTTT
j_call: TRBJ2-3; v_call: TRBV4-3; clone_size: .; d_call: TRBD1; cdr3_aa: CASSQDRDRASTDTQYF; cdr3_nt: TGCGCCAGCAGCCAAGATAGGGACAGGGCCTCCACAGATACGCAGTATTTT
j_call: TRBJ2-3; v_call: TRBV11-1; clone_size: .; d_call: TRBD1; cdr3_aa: CASSYGQGAYTDTQYF; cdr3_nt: TGTGCCAGCAGCTACGGACAGGGGGCGTACACAGATACGCAGTATTTT
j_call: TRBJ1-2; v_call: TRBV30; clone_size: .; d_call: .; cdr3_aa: CAWSGTRGFHGYTF; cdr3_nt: TGTGCCTGGAGTGGAACAAGGGGATTCCATGGCTACACCTTC
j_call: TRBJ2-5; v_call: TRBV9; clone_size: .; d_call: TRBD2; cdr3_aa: CASSVGLAGGDQETQYF; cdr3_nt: TGTGCCAGCAGCGTCGGTCTAGCGGGAGGGGACCAAGAGACCCAGTACTTC
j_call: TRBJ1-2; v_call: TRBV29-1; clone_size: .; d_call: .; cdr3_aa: CSVSLGGNYGYTF; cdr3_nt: TGCAGCGTTTCCTTAGGGGGGAACTATGGCTACACCTTC
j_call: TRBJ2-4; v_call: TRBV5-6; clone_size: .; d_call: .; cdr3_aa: CASSFGGKNIQYF; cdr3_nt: TGTGCCAGCAGCTTTGGGGGAAAAAACATTCAGTACTTC
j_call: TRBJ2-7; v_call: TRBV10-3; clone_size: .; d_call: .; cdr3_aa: CATKDRFGYEQYF; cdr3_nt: TGTGCCACAAAAGACAGGTTCGGCTACGAGCAGTACTTC
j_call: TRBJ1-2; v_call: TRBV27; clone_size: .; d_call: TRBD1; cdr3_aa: CASRPGQVNYGYTF; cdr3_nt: TGTGCCAGCAGACCTGGACAGGTTAACTATGGCTACACCTTC
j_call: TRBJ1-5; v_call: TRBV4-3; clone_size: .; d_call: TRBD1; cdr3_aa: CASSQATGGFQPQHF; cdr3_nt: TGCGCCAGCAGCCAAGCGACAGGGGGCTTTCAGCCCCAGCATTTT
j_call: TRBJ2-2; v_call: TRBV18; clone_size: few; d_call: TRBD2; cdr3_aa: CASSPFNREAGELFF; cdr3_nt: TGTGCCAGCTCACCATTTAACCGGGAGGCCGGGGAGCTGTTTTTT
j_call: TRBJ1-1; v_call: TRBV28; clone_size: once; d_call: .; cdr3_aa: CASSSWGVRTEAFF; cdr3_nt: TGTGCCAGCAGTTCGTGGGGAGTCAGGACTGAAGCTTTCTTT
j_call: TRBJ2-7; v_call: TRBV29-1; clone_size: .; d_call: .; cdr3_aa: CSVSGGAYEQYF; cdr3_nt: TGCAGCGTTTCCGGGGGAGCCTACGAGCAGTACTTC